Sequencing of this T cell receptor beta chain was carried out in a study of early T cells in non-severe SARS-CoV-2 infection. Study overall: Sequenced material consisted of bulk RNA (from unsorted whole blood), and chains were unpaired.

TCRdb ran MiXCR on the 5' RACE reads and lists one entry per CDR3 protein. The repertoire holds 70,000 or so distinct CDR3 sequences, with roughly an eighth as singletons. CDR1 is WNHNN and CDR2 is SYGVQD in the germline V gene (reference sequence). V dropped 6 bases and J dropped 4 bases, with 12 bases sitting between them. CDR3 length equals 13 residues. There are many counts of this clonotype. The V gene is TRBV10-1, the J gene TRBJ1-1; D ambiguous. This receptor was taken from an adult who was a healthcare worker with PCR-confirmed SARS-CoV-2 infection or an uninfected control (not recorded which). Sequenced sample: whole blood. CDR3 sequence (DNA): TGCGCCAGCAGGAAGGAGAGAAGCACTGAAGCTTTCTTT. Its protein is CASRKERSTEAFF.